A selection of T cell receptor beta chains follows, all from one sample in a study of CD8 T cells in ankylosing spondylitis. TCRdb re-called the 5' RACE reads through MiXCR, storing one row per CDR3 protein. The table includes tens of thousands of distinct CDR3 sequences, over 7% detected once. The specimen was blood. These receptors originate from a male donor with ankylosing spondylitis or in good health (not recorded which). The conserved cysteine and the conserved F or W are not part of the CDR3 here.

SVEDQSGRTDTQY	TRBV29-1
ASSPSTGDNEQY	TRBV4-1
ASSERTSGLNEQF	TRBV6-1
ATSEGGDEKLF	TRBV24-1
ASSGLENIQY	TRBV3-1
ATMALGQHNEKLF	TRBV28
ASKGPGGNTGELF	TRBV28
AIRSSANTGELF	TRBV10-3
ASSLSWLANTEAF	TRBV5-1
SVDATGMNTEAF	TRBV29-1
ASSLGTSGGTQY	TRBV7-8
ASSQGFRAEAF	TRBV3-1
ASSQEGPGGKGYT	TRBV4-1
ASSLAPGHTNEQF	TRBV7-2
ASSGIRGGRLNTEAF	TRBV28
ASSLAFGGRDIQY	TRBV5-5
ASSQVISGNTIY	TRBV14
ASRTSGRDTDTQY	TRBV5-1
ASSPGRGRVDTQY	TRBV6-2/TRBV6-3
ASSASQGARKRGDTQY	TRBV11-3
SVPYSGRFSYNEQF	TRBV29-1
ASDSMNTEAF	TRBV28
ASGRGLSSPLH	TRBV27
ASSLEGADTQY	TRBV7-2
ASSEYRSPLH	TRBV25-1
ASGRSVEAF	TRBV6-2/TRBV6-3
ASSITLAGEGEQY	TRBV9
ASSMGQGYTEAF	TRBV7-9
SVHKEDRGPETQY	TRBV29-1
ASRQAVVGYEQY	TRBV11-2
SARAFDTGIQY	TRBV20-1
ASSWRGGSAEQF	TRBV12-3/TRBV12-4
ASSLEPTNTEAF	TRBV5-1
ASSLKGLPRETQY	TRBV9
ASSFRNRGGTEAF	TRBV28
ASSYPSAGSYNEQF	TRBV5-6
ASSLVGNIQY	TRBV7-9
SAQTAGTGANVLT	TRBV20-1
ASNLGVATDEQF	TRBV7-2
ASSQVGGVRRGTQY	TRBV4-3
AWSDRTFTGELF	TRBV30
AWSPPDVI	TRBV30
ASSLEFPGGATEAF	TRBV5-1
ASSLETGGLNTEAF	TRBV5-1
ASSLRSGAEAF	TRBV18
ASSLAGGTASYEQY	TRBV5-1
SARLIAGGRHNEQF	TRBV20-1
ASSLMSRAPSEAF	TRBV7-2
SASYNEQF	TRBV29-1